This is a list of T cell receptor beta chains from one sample in a study of cytomegalovirus exposure and HLA in healthy donors. This table comes from immunoSEQ multiplex PCR, and its TCRdb copy is limited to in-frame clones, with some not included. This repertoire shows 100,000 to 150,000 clones, around four fifths found once; its top ten account for 20%. The sequencing input was PBMCs. Receptors were obtained from a man between 18 and 35 years old in good health and CMV-seropositive. Each CDR3 is given with its conserved first and last residue. A D gene is named only where the DNA matches it firmly. Size values are once, few and many counts, or a class for expanded clones, and some rows have none.

v_gene	abundance	j_gene	d_gene	CDR3nt	CDR3aa
TRBV5-4	NA	TRBJ2-5	TRBD2	TGTGCCAGCAGCATTTCGGGGGGGCAAGAGACCCAGTACTTC	CASSISGGQETQYF
TRBV13	NA	TRBJ2-7	TRBD1	TGTGCCAGCAGCTCTTCGGGACAGGGGCGCGAGCAGTACTTC	CASSSSGQGREQYF
TRBV6-1	NA	TRBJ1-4	NA	TGTGCCAGCAGTGTAGTTGCAACTAATGAAAAACTGTTTTTT	CASSVVATNEKLFF
TRBV7-9	few	TRBJ2-1	NA	TGTGCCAGCAGCTCAAGCGGGTACTACAATGAGCAGTTCTTC	CASSSSGYYNEQFF
TRBV7-8	NA	TRBJ1-1	TRBD1	TGTGCCAGCAGTCAAGCAGGGGGGTGGAACACTGAAGCTTTCTTT	CASSQAGGWNTEAFF
TRBV2	NA	TRBJ1-1	NA	TGTGCCAGCAGGGGTCGGGGACTCAACACTGAAGCTTTCTTT	CASRGRGLNTEAFF
TRBV27	NA	TRBJ1-6	NA	TGTGCCAGCAGTTCCGACAGTATTTCACCCCTCCACTTT	CASSSDSISPLHF
TRBV19	NA	TRBJ2-2	NA	TGTGCCAGCATGTGGGGGCGCCAAACCGGGGAGCTGTTTTTT	CASMWGRQTGELFF
TRBV18	NA	TRBJ1-4	TRBD1	TGTGCCAGCTCGCGAGGGACAGAGCTTGAAAAACTGTTTTTT	CASSRGTELEKLFF
TRBV7-3	once	TRBJ2-1	NA	TGTGCCAGCAGCTTAAGCGGCATCAGCTCCTACAATGAGCAGTTCTTC	CASSLSGISSYNEQFF
TRBV6-1	NA	TRBJ1-2	TRBD1	TGTGCCAGCAGTGACCGGGACAGGGACCTCTATGGCTACACCTTC	CASSDRDRDLYGYTF
TRBV2	once	TRBJ2-7	TRBD1	TGTGCCAGCAGTGAGGAATCCAGGGGGCCCCAAGGGCAGTACTTC	CASSEESRGPQGQYF
TRBV28	NA	TRBJ2-1	TRBD2	TGTGCCAGCAGTTTATTGAGGAGCGGGGGTGAGCAGTTCTTC	CASSLLRSGGEQFF
TRBV4-2	NA	TRBJ2-3	TRBD2	TGTGCCAGCAGCCAAGACCCTAGCGGGGGGGCAGGAACCTTTAGAGATACGCAGTATTTT	CASSQDPSGGAGTFRDTQYF
TRBV19	NA	TRBJ1-2	NA	TGTGCCAGTAGTTCACAGGGCTATGGCTACACCTTC	CASSSQGYGYTF
TRBV7-6	NA	TRBJ2-5	TRBD1	TGTGCCAGCAGCTTAGGACAGGGGCAGTACTTC	CASSLGQGQYF
TRBV11-2	NA	TRBJ2-5	NA	TGTGCCAGCAGCTCCGACAGCTCAGGGAAGGAGACCCAGTACTTC	CASSSDSSGKETQYF
TRBV6-5	NA	TRBJ1-4	NA	TGTGCCAGCAGTTACTCATCAGGAACTGGTGAAAAACTGTTTTTT	CASSYSSGTGEKLFF
TRBV7-6	NA	TRBJ2-5	NA	TGTGCCAGCAGCTGGGTCATGAGGGACCAAGAGACCCAGTACTTC	CASSWVMRDQETQYF
TRBV20-1	NA	TRBJ2-7	NA	TGCAGTGCTACCAGGGACGAGCAGTACTTC	CSATRDEQYF
TRBV18	NA	TRBJ2-3	TRBD1	TGTGCCAGCTCGCCGGACAGGGGCCTCACAGATACGCAGTATTTT	CASSPDRGLTDTQYF
TRBV19	NA	TRBJ1-1	NA	TGTGCCAGTAAAACCGGGACGGCGGGAAACACTGAAGCTTTCTTT	CASKTGTAGNTEAFF
TRBV19	NA	TRBJ1-1	NA	TGTGCCAGTAGTATCTTCCCCGCCGGGGCTTTCTTT	CASSIFPAGAFF
TRBV11-2	NA	TRBJ2-1	TRBD2	TGTGCCAGCAGCCGGGGCACTAGCGGGGGTTACAATGAGCAGTTCTTC	CASSRGTSGGYNEQFF
TRBV2	NA	TRBJ1-4	NA	TGTGCCACCTTGGACGGGGGAGGAGTTTCTGCAACTAATGAAAAACTGTTTTTT	CATLDGGGVSATNEKLFF
TRBV9	NA	TRBJ1-2	TRBD1	TGTGCCAGCAGCCCAGGGACAGTCTCTAACTATGGCTACACCTTC	CASSPGTVSNYGYTF
TRBV29-1	NA	TRBJ1-1	NA	TGCAGCGTTGAAGACAGGGCGAACACTGAAGCTTTCTTT	CSVEDRANTEAFF
TRBV7-3	NA	TRBJ2-5	TRBD1	TGTGCCAGCAGCAGACAGGGGGACGTAGGAGAGACCCAGTACTTC	CASSRQGDVGETQYF
TRBV5-1	NA	TRBJ2-7	TRBD1	TGCGCCAGCAGCTTGGGACAGGGGGATTTTTACGAGCAGTACTTC	CASSLGQGDFYEQYF